This passage covers 12 T cell receptor beta chains from one sample sequenced in a study of shared T cell receptors in the human thymus. This table comes from immunoSEQ multiplex PCR, and its TCRdb copy is limited to in-frame clones, with some not included. The table has about 660,000 clones, approximately 88% seen once. This sample was also put to use in a study of human thymus T cells.

The sequenced sample was thymocytes. These receptors were collected from a boy under two years old with a congenital heart defect.

The genes are TRBV6-6 and TRBJ1-5; 7 bases fit TRBD1. Germline CDR1 and CDR2: MNHNY and SVGAGI (reference sequence). The CDR3 contains 16 residues. Trimming cost V 3 bases and J 1 base; bases outside gene matches: 6. CDR3 sequence (DNA): TGTGCCAGCAGTTATAACAGGGGTAGGAGCAATCAGCCCCAGCATTTT. This gives the protein CASSYNRGRSNQPQHF.

The chain has TRBV7-9 and TRBJ2-7; the D gene is possibly TRBD2 (6 bases). Per germline, CDR1 SEHNR and CDR2 FQNEAQ (reference sequence). V was trimmed by 7 bases and J by 2 bases, leaving 21 bases between them. The CDR3 extends over 16 amino acids. CDR3 sequence reads: CASTLYLPGATYEQYF. In DNA form, the CDR3 reads TGTGCCAGCACCCTCTACCTTCCGGGAGCAACCTACGAGCAGTACTTC. The variable domain in full, completed from reference TRBV7-9 and TRBJ2-7, reads DTGVSQNPRHKITKRGQNVTFRCDPISEHNRLYWYRQTLGQGPEFLTYFQNEAQLEKSRLLSDRFSAERPKGSFSTLEIQRTEQGDSAMYLCASTLYLPGATYEQYFGPGTRLTVT.

J is TRBJ2-1 and V is TRBV11-1; weak D call: TRBD2 (6 bases). CDR3 size: 18 residues. Trimming took 3 bases from V and 3 from J, leaving 21 bases between them. Germline V gene sequence: CDR1 SGHAT, CDR2 FQDESV (reference sequence). The CDR3 protein is CASSLGPGWREHYNEQFF. CDR3 sequence (DNA): TGTGCCAGCAGCTTGGGGCCCGGGTGGAGGGAGCACTACAATGAGCAGTTCTTC.

The rearrangement uses TRBV4-1 and TRBJ2-3, with 7 bases lining up with TRBD1. Trimming removed 6 bases from V and 1 base from J; junction bases left unmatched: 13. The germline CDR1 and CDR2 sequences are MGHRA and YSYEKL. The CDR3 totals 17 residues. The CDR3 spells CASSRGRGRWGTDTQYF. CDR3 DNA sequence: TGCGCCAGCAGTCGCGGTAGGGGGCGGTGGGGCACAGATACGCAGTATTTT.

The V call is TRBV9, the J call TRBJ1-2; no clear D. Per germline, CDR1 SGDLS and CDR2 YYNGEE. With 0 bases removed from V and 6 bases from J, the gap between germline ends came to 12 bases. This CDR3 comprises 14 residues. CDR3 DNA sequence: TGTGCCAGCAGCGTAGAAAACCGCAGAAATGGCTACACCTTC. Encoded protein: CASSVENRRNGYTF. Complete variable domain (other parts from reference TRBV9 and TRBJ1-2): DSGVTQTPKHLITATGQRVTLRCSPRSGDLSVYWYQQSLDQGLQFLIQYYNGEERAKGNILERFSAQQFPDLHSELNLSSLELGDSALYFCASSVENRRNGYTFGSGTRLTVV.

The genes are TRBV28 and TRBJ1-4; D uncertain. V was trimmed by 2 bases and J by 5 bases, leaving 12 bases between them. This CDR3 comprises 15 residues. Germline CDR1 MDHEN, CDR2 SYDVKM. CDR3 DNA: TGTGCCAGCAGTTTAACGCGGGTTGGGAATGAAAAACTGTTTTTT. The encoded protein is CASSLTRVGNEKLFF. Together with reference TRBV28 and TRBJ1-4, the CDR3 gives the full variable domain: DVKVTQSSRYLVKRTGEKVFLECVQDMDHENMFWYRQDPGLGLRLIYFSYDVKMKEKGDIPEGYSVSREKKERFSLILESASTNQTSMYLCASSLTRVGNEKLFFGSGTQLSVL.

V usage is TRBV5-4 and J usage is TRBJ2-1, with D possibly TRBD2 on 5 matching bases. Deletions cut 1 base from V and 8 bases from J, with 16 bases between. The germline V gene has CDR1 SGHNT and CDR2 YYREEE (reference sequence). The CDR3 sequence is 15 residues long. The CDR3 region is CASSLRGLELDEQFF. The CDR3 DNA reads TGTGCCAGCAGCTTGAGAGGGTTAGAACTGGATGAGCAGTTCTTC. The whole variable domain, filled in from reference TRBV5-4 and TRBJ2-1, reads ETGVTQSPTHLIKTRGQQVTLRCSSQSGHNTVSWYQQALGQGPQFIFQYYREEENGRGNFPPRFSGLQFPNYSSELNVNALELDDSALYLCASSLRGLELDEQFFGPGTRLTVL.

The chain employs TRBV27 and TRBJ2-7; TRBD1 matches at 9 bases. V lost 5 bases and J lost 3; bases outside the gene matches: 11. Germline CDR1 is MNHEY and CDR2 is SMNVEV (reference sequence). The CDR3 sequence is 16 residues long. CDR3 protein: CASSPTGTGFYYEQYF. The CDR3 bases are TGTGCCAGCAGTCCGACCGGGACAGGGTTCTACTACGAGCAGTACTTC.

CDR3 in amino acids: CASSHSEAETEAFF. The CDR3 coding sequence is TGTGCCAGCAGCCACTCTGAAGCGGAGACTGAAGCTTTCTTT. The chain uses TRBV14 and TRBJ1-1; D unclear. CDR3 length: 14 residues. Per germline, CDR1 SGHDN and CDR2 FVKESK. Trimming took 3 bases from V and 5 from J, leaving 13 bases between them.

The V and J genes are TRBV10-3 and TRBJ2-7; the D gene is possibly TRBD1 (6 bases). Germline V gives CDR1 ENHRY, CDR2 SYGVKD. V gave up 4 bases and J gave up 3 bases, with 16 bases separating them. The CDR3 runs to 15 residues. The CDR3 sequence is CAISGGPGTIYEQYF. CDR3 in DNA: TGTGCCATCAGTGGGGGCCCAGGGACAATCTACGAGCAGTACTTC.

This clone is a singleton in its sample. The chain employs TRBV15 and TRBJ2-6; TRBD2 might be the D (5 bases). The germline gives CDR1 LNHNV, CDR2 YYDKDF (reference sequence). V was trimmed by 5 bases and J by 1 base, leaving 21 bases between them. The CDR3 has 19 residues. The CDR3 nucleotides read TGTGCCACCAGCCCCCTGAGACATGGACTCCCTTCTGGGGCCAACGTCCTGACTTTC. As protein: CATSPLRHGLPSGANVLTF.

The V gene is TRBV2, the J gene TRBJ2-1; 8 bases fit TRBD2. The CDR3 covers 17 residues. Per the germline V gene, CDR1 is SNHLY and CDR2 is FYNNEI. The junction had 16 bases not matched to a gene; V was cut back by 8 bases and J by 4 bases. The CDR3, as DNA: TGTGCCAGCCGGTCCGCACTAGCGGCCCGAGTGTACAATGAGCAGTTCTTC. Translated: CASRSALAARVYNEQFF.